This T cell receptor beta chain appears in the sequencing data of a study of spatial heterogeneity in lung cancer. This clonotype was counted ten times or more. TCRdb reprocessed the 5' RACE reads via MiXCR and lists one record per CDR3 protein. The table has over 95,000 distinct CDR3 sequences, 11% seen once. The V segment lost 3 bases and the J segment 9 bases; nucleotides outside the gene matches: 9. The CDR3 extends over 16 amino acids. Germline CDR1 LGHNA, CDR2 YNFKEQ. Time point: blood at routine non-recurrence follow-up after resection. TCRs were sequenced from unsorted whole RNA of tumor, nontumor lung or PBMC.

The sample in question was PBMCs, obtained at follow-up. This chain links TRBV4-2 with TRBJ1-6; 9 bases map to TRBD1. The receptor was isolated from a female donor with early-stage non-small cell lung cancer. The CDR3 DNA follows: TGTGCCAGCAGCCAGCCCTCGGGACAGGGACCTTCACCCCTCCACTTT. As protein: CASSQPSGQGPSPLHF.